This entry lists 12 T cell receptor beta chains sequenced from one sample in a study of cytomegalovirus exposure and HLA in healthy donors. Researchers ran the PCR with 60 Vbeta and 13 Jbeta primers. Clones were read by immunoSEQ multiplex PCR, and TCRdb kept only the in-frame ones, dropping some. The sample's table shows over 90,000 clones. The sample was PBMCs. The receptors originated from a man in his forties in good health and CMV-seronegative.

J is TRBJ2-2 and V is TRBV19, with D unclear. This CDR3 contains 14 residues. The V and J ends lost 3 bases and 1 base respectively, with 6 bases between them. CDR1 and CDR2 (germline): LNHDA, SQIVND (reference sequence). The CDR3 sequence is CASSINGNTGELFF. In nucleotides, the CDR3 is TGTGCCAGTAGTATTAACGGGAACACCGGGGAGCTGTTTTTT.

The chain recombines TRBV14 with TRBJ2-2; TRBD1 matches at 9 bases. Per the germline V gene, CDR1 is SGHDN and CDR2 is FVKESK. With V trimmed by 2 bases and J by 7 bases, 5 bases remained unmatched. The CDR3 covers 15 residues. The CDR3 region has the DNA TGTGCCAGCAGCCAAACAGGGGGCGCAAACGGGGAGCTGTTTTTT. This sequence encodes CASSQTGGANGELFF.

The rearrangement links TRBV6-1 to TRBJ1-2; D perhaps matches TRBD1 (5 bases). The V end was cut by 2 bases, the J end by 6 bases, with 13 bases between. The CDR3 runs to 14 residues. The germline V gene encodes CDR1 MNHNS and CDR2 SASEGT. The CDR3 loop reads CASSERSRENGYTF. The CDR3 DNA reads as TGTGCCAGCAGTGAACGATCCAGGGAAAATGGCTACACCTTC.

The CDR3 DNA reads as TGTGCCAGCAGTTTCTACACTGAAGCTTTCTTT. Amino acids: CASSFYTEAFF. This chain connects TRBV6-5 to TRBJ1-1; D call uncertain. This CDR3 spans 11 amino acids. Trimming removed 4 bases at V and 3 bases at J, with 3 bases between. Germline V gene data show CDR1 as MNHEY and CDR2 as SVGAGI.

The genes are TRBV7-8 and TRBJ2-1, with 8 bases that match TRBD2. The CDR3 totals 15 residues. The ends lost 1 base at V and 9 bases at J; junction bases unmatched: 8. Germline V gene lookup returns CDR1 SGHVS and CDR2 FQNEAQ. The CDR3, as DNA: TGTGCCAGCAGCTTAGTCGGGGGGGCCTCTAGTGAGCAGTTCTTC. The encoded protein is CASSLVGGASSEQFF.

The CDR3 nucleotides are TGTGCCAGTAGTATTGTGCAGAAAATACGCAATCAGCCCCAGCATTTT. Translated: CASSIVQKIRNQPQHF. The J gene is TRBJ1-5, the V gene TRBV19; D is unresolved. The CDR3 has 16 residues. CDR1 LNHDA and CDR2 SQIVND come from the germline V gene (reference sequence). V shed 3 bases and J shed 2 bases, with 14 bases lying between them. The full variable domain, rest sourced from reference TRBV19 and TRBJ1-5, is DGGITQSPKYLFRKEGQNVTLSCEQNLNHDAMYWYRQDPGQGLRLIYYSQIVNDFQKGDIAEGYSVSREKKESFPLTVTSAQKNPTAFYLCASSIVQKIRNQPQHFGDGTRLSIL.

The V call is TRBV19, the J call TRBJ1-5; TRBD1 aligns across 9 bases. Losses at the gene ends were 4 bases for V and 6 bases for J; bases not matched to a gene: 4. CDR3 size: 14 residues. Per the germline V gene, CDR1 is LNHDA and CDR2 is SQIVND (reference sequence). In DNA, the CDR3 is TGTGCCAGTAGTACCGGGACAGGGATTCAGCCCCAGCATTTT. Amino acid sequence: CASSTGTGIQPQHF.

The genes are TRBV4-3 and TRBJ2-1; TRBD2 aligns across 8 bases. The V gene end was trimmed by 0 bases and the J gene end by 3 bases; junction bases not matched to a gene: 4. The CDR3 sequence is 16 residues long. Germline V gene sequence: CDR1 LGHNA, CDR2 YSLEER. The CDR3 DNA reads TGCGCCAGCAGCCAAGATCGCGGGGGGATCTACAATGAGCAGTTCTTC. Its translation: CASSQDRGGIYNEQFF.

This chain links TRBV5-1 with TRBJ2-5, with TRBD1 matching 7 bases. The CDR3 length is 16 residues. The germline V gene has CDR1 SGHRS and CDR2 YFSETQ. V lost 3 bases to trimming and J lost 2 bases; unmatched junction nucleotides: 10. This chain's CDR3 is CASSSGQIVRQETQYF. The CDR3 DNA follows: TGCGCCAGCAGCTCGGGACAGATAGTAAGACAAGAGACCCAGTACTTC. The variable domain in full, completed from reference TRBV5-1 and TRBJ2-5, reads KAGVTQTPRYLIKTRGQQVTLSCSPISGHRSVSWYQQTPGQGLQFLFEYFSETQRNKGNFPGRFSGRQFSNSRSEMNVSTLELGDSALYLCASSSGQIVRQETQYFGPGTRLLVL.

The gene calls are TRBV5-1 and TRBJ1-1; D gene unclear. Trimming took 0 bases from V and 10 from J, leaving 10 bases between them. The CDR3 has 12 residues. Germline V gene data show CDR1 as SGHRS and CDR2 as YFSETQ. CDR3 region: CASSLAEGVAFF. The CDR3 region has the DNA TGCGCCAGCAGCTTGGCCGAGGGTGTAGCTTTCTTT.

This sequence joins TRBV28 and TRBJ2-1; 7 positions agree with TRBD2. Germline V gene data show CDR1 as MDHEN and CDR2 as SYDVKM. The CDR3 has 16 residues. Losses at the gene ends were 4 bases for V and 0 bases for J; bases not matched to a gene: 6. CDR3 sequence: CASSSPAGTSYNEQFF. The CDR3 DNA is TGTGCCAGCAGTTCACCAGCGGGGACCTCCTACAATGAGCAGTTCTTC.

This rearrangement joins TRBV28 to TRBJ1-3; weak D call: TRBD1 (6 bases). This CDR3 has 17 residues. Germline CDR1 is MDHEN and CDR2 is SYDVKM. Deletions cut 5 bases from V and 3 bases from J, with 20 bases between. The CDR3 DNA follows: TGTGCCAGCAGTCCTGGGGGGGCAGGCAACTTTGGAAACACCATATATTTT. Amino acid sequence: CASSPGGAGNFGNTIYF.